These 20 T cell receptor beta chains were all obtained from the same sample, sequenced in a study of blood T cells in healthy people across ages. For the second PCR, which ran for about 6 to 11 cycles, a sample-barcoded 5' primer and a J-beta primer mix were used. TCRdb used MiXCR to reprocess the 5' RACE reads, holding one entry per CDR3 protein. The table lists around 710,000 distinct CDR3 sequences, 40% to 45% of them singletons, with about 20% in the top ten. Sample: blood. The receptors shown here come from a woman aged 60-70 years in good health.

This rearrangement joins TRBV15 to TRBJ2-1, with a tentative D call TRBD2 (6 bases). V was cut by 0 bases and J by 9 bases, with 15 bases left in between. The CDR3 contains 15 residues. The V gene's germline CDR1 is LNHNV and CDR2 YYDKDF (reference sequence). In DNA form, the CDR3 reads TGTGCCACCAGCAGAGATCGGGGGAGGAACGGTGAGCAGTTCTTC. Protein product: CATSRDRGRNGEQFF.

This clonotype appeared many times. The CDR3 reads CASRSHAAETQYF. The CDR3 nucleotides read TGTGCCAGCAGGTCCCACGCCGCAGAGACCCAGTACTTC. The V call is TRBV12-3 or TRBV12-4, the J call TRBJ2-5, with no clear D. V was clipped by 6 bases and J by 4 bases, with 12 bases between them. The CDR3 loop spans 13 amino acids.

This clonotype was counted a few times. This chain uses TRBV19 with TRBJ2-5; D might be TRBD2 (5 bases). Germline V gives CDR1 LNHDA, CDR2 SQIVND (reference sequence). Trimming left V 6 bases short and J 3 bases short, with 8 bases between. There are 12 residues in the CDR3. The CDR3 bases are TGTGCCAGTAGCGTGAGGGAAGAGACCCAGTACTTC. The encoded protein is CASSVREETQYF.

The chain combines TRBV6-5 with TRBJ1-5; D is unresolved. Germline CDR1 MNHEY, CDR2 SVGAGI. The V end was cut by 3 bases, the J end by 3 bases, with 9 bases between. The CDR3 runs 14 residues. The CDR3 DNA is TGTGCCAGCAGTTATTTAGGGCTCAATCAGCCCCAGCATTTT. Its translation is CASSYLGLNQPQHF.

The sample holds a few counts of this clonotype. J is TRBJ2-7 and V is TRBV2; 8 bases are shared with TRBD2. The CDR3 has 15 amino acids. Germline lookup yields CDR1 SNHLY and CDR2 FYNNEI. J gave up 5 bases and V 6 bases, and 12 bases lay outside the gene matches. CDR3 nucleotide sequence: TGTGCCAGCAGCGCCTCGGGACTAGTTTCCCACGAGCAGTACTTC. Its protein is CASSASGLVSHEQYF.

As DNA, the CDR3 is TGCGCCAGCAGCCAAACAGGGCCCTACACCCAAGAGACCCAGTACTTC. Translated: CASSQTGPYTQETQYF. The rearrangement joins TRBV4-1 to TRBJ2-5; D might be TRBD1 (6 bases). Trimming removed 2 bases from V and 1 base from J, with 14 bases in between. The CDR3 extends over 16 amino acids. Germline V lookup: CDR1 MGHRA, CDR2 YSYEKL.

V usage is TRBV28 and J usage is TRBJ2-7, with D perhaps matching TRBD1 (6 bases). CDR3 length equals 17 residues. Germline values: CDR1 MDHEN, CDR2 SYDVKM. V was cut by 11 bases and J by 3 bases, with 29 bases left in between. The CDR3 DNA follows: TGTGCCGGCATCCATTCAGGGGACCTCATTAAAAACTACGAGCAGTACTTC. Translated, it gives CAGIHSGDLIKNYEQYF. The variable domain in full, completed from reference TRBV28 and TRBJ2-7, reads DVKVTQSSRYLVKRTGEKVFLECVQDMDHENMFWYRQDPGLGLRLIYFSYDVKMKEKGDIPEGYSVSREKKERFSLILESASTNQTSMYLCAGIHSGDLIKNYEQYFGPGTRLTVT.

The chain combines TRBV11-2 with TRBJ2-6; no clear D. The CDR3 contains 14 residues. Germline V lookup: CDR1 SGHAT, CDR2 FQNNGV. With 3 bases removed from V and 1 base from J, the gap between germline ends came to 4 bases. CDR3 loop: CASSLMSGANVLTF. In nucleotides, the CDR3 is TGTGCCAGCAGCTTGATGTCTGGGGCCAACGTCCTGACTTTC.

The genes are TRBV12-3 or TRBV12-4 and TRBJ2-7; D uncertain. The V end lost 6 bases, the J end lost 9 bases, and 15 bases lay between the germline ends. CDR3 size: 12 residues. CDR3: CASSLLLRGQYF. CDR3 in DNA: TGTGCCAGCAGCCTCCTGCTACGAGGGCAGTACTTC.

The chain recombines TRBV20-1 with TRBJ1-5, with D tentatively TRBD1 (5 bases). Germline V gene sequence: CDR1 DFQATT, CDR2 SNEGSKA (reference sequence). With 6 bases removed from V and 0 bases from J, the gap between germline ends came to 21 bases. This CDR3 has 17 amino acids. In DNA, the CDR3 is TGCAGTGCGATCAGGGATACAGGCGGGTATAGCAATCAGCCCCAGCATTTT. This codes for CSAIRDTGGYSNQPQHF.

The genes are TRBV10-3 and TRBJ1-5, with TRBD1 matching over 8 bases. With 5 bases clipped from V and 2 bases from J, the junction kept 2 bases outside the gene matches. In germline, CDR1 is ENHRY, CDR2 SYGVKD. The CDR3 extends over 14 amino acids. The CDR3 nucleotides are TGTGCCATCAGTTCAGGGGGCGGCAATCAGCCCCAGCATTTT. Its translation is CAISSGGGNQPQHF.

The rearrangement uses TRBV18 and TRBJ2-3; 12 nucleotides match TRBD2. J lost 4 bases, V lost 3 bases, and 5 bases had no gene match. In germline, CDR1 is KGHSH, CDR2 LQKENI. There are 16 residues in the CDR3. CDR3 sequence: CASSPLAGGPADTQYF. The DNA for the CDR3 is TGTGCCAGCTCACCGCTAGCGGGAGGGCCAGCAGATACGCAGTATTTT.

In its sample, this clonotype was seen a few times. The chain carries TRBV12-3 or TRBV12-4 and TRBJ2-7; D tentatively fits TRBD1 or TRBD2 (5 bases each). CDR3 length: 15 amino acids. V shed 5 bases and J shed 6 bases, with 20 bases lying between them. CDR3: CASSPPGPRLFEQYF. The DNA for the CDR3 is TGTGCCAGCAGTCCCCCGGGGCCGCGGTTATTCGAGCAGTACTTC.

The J gene is TRBJ2-3, the V gene TRBV20-1, with 9 bases fitting TRBD1. CDR1 DFQATT and CDR2 SNEGSKA come from the germline V gene (reference sequence). The CDR3 loop spans 15 amino acids. With V trimmed by 4 bases and J by 3 bases, 8 bases remained unmatched. CDR3 amino acids: CSATDRGASTDTQYF. CDR3 DNA sequence: TGCAGTGCTACCGACAGGGGGGCTTCGACAGATACGCAGTATTTT.

This clonotype was counted at least ten times. The V gene is TRBV7-2, the J gene TRBJ2-5, with D uncertain. V lost 5 bases to trimming and J lost 3 bases, with 7 bases between them. Germline-derived CDR1 and CDR2 are SGHTA and FQGNSA. This CDR3 has 12 amino acids. Here the CDR3 reads CASSATKETQYF. For the CDR3, the DNA is TGTGCCAGCAGCGCCACCAAAGAGACCCAGTACTTC.

The genes are TRBV28 and TRBJ1-2, with 8 bases aligning to TRBD1. This CDR3 has 12 residues. J lost 6 bases, V lost 5 bases, and 2 bases had no gene match. The germline V gene encodes CDR1 MDHEN and CDR2 SYDVKM. CDR3 coding DNA: TGTGCCAGCAGTACGGACAGGGATGGCTACACCTTC. It codes for CASSTDRDGYTF.

This clonotype has just a few counts. The CDR3 sequence: CASSPDPLAGVTGELFF. The CDR3 bases are TGCGCCAGCAGCCCGGACCCGCTAGCGGGAGTCACCGGGGAGCTGTTTTTT. The chain couples TRBV5-1 to TRBJ2-2, with 10 bases aligning to TRBD2. The CDR3 is 17 residues long. V was pared by 4 bases and J by 4 bases, with 10 bases of the junction left unmatched. Germline-derived CDR1 and CDR2 are SGHRS and YFSETQ.

This clonotype was counted a few times. This rearrangement joins TRBV6-5 to TRBJ2-7; 12 nucleotides agree with TRBD2. The CDR3 has 18 residues. The germline CDR1 and CDR2 sequences are MNHEY and SVGAGI. V was pared by 0 bases and J by 3 bases, with 9 bases of the junction left unmatched. The CDR3 bases are TGTGCCAGCAGTTACTCGATGGGACTAGCGGGCTTTGACTACGAGCAGTACTTC. As protein: CASSYSMGLAGFDYEQYF.

The CDR3 DNA sequence: TGTGCCAGCAGCCGTAGCGGGAGGGCCGGGGGAGATACGCAGTATTTT. It translates to CASSRSGRAGGDTQYF. The gene calls are TRBV9 and TRBJ2-3, with 11 nucleotides matching TRBD2. Germline V gene lookup returns CDR1 SGDLS and CDR2 YYNGEE. The CDR3 spans 16 residues. Losses at the gene ends were 4 bases for V and 5 bases for J; bases not matched to a gene: 9.

This rearrangement joins TRBV6-2 or TRBV6-3 to TRBJ2-1, with 12 bases matching TRBD2. The CDR3 runs 11 residues. The V gene end was trimmed by 7 bases and the J gene end by 15 bases; junction bases not matched to a gene: 4. Germline values: CDR1 MNHEY, CDR2 SVGEGT. The CDR3 loop is CASISSGRAFF. In nucleotides, the CDR3 is TGTGCCAGCATCTCTAGCGGGAGGGCGTTCTTC.